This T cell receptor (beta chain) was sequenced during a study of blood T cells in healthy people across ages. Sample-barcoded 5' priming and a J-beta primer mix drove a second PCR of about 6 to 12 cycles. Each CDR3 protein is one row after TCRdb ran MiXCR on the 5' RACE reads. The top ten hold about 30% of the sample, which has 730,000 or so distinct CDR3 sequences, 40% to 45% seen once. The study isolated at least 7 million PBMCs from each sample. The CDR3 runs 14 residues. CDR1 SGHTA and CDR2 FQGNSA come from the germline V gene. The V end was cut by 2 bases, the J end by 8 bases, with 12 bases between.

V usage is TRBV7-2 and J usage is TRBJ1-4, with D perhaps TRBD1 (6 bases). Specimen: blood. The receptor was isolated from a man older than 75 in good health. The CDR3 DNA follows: TGTGCCAGCAGCTTAAGGGAGGGGGTGGAAAAACTGTTTTTT. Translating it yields CASSLREGVEKLFF.